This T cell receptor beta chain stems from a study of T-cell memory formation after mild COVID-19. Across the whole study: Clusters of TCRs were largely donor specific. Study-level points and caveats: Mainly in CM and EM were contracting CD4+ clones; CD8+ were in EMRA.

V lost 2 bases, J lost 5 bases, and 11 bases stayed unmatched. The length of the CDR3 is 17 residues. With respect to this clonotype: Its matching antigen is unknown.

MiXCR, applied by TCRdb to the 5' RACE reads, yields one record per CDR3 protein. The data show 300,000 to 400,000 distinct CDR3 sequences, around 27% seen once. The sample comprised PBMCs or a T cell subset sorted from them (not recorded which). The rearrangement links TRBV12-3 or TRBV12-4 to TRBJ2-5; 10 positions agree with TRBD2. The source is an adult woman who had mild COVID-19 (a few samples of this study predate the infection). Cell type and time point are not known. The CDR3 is CASSLRASGSILETQYF. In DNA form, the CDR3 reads TGTGCCAGCAGTTTAAGGGCTAGCGGGAGTATTTTGGAGACCCAGTACTTC.